This entry concerns a single T cell receptor (beta chain). Clinical histories supplied by participants themselves formed the basis of cohort assignment. The CDR3 is 15 residues long. With V trimmed by 2 bases and J by 0 bases, 1 base remained unmatched. Germline V gives CDR1 KGHSH, CDR2 LQKENI. The sample originates from a study of blood T cell repertoires in COVID-19. Background on the study: Researchers got acute and convalescent COVID-19 samples from the United States, Italy and Spain. Sources were T cells, B-cell-depleted T cells, or PBMCs; the material itself was cDNA or gDNA.

How the authors handled the data: Nucleated cell counts were estimated from reference gene primer amplification. Here immunoSEQ multiplex PCR was the method, and the copy in TCRdb shows in-frame clones only, minus some. From that table come the V and J calls and clone size; the DNA was used to work out D and trimming. Found here are about 410,000 clones, 90% of them singletons; the top ten hold about 0.57%. The sample taken for sequencing was PBMCs or T cells enriched from blood (not recorded which). The clonotype originates from a man between 18 and 35 years old who had recovered from COVID-19. The chain recombines TRBV18 with TRBJ2-7; TRBD2 agrees at 10 bases. CDR3: CASSPASGSSYEQYF. CDR3 coding DNA: TGTGCCAGCTCACCAGCTAGCGGGAGCTCCTACGAGCAGTACTTC.